These T cell receptor beta chains were read from a single sample in a study of Graves' ophthalmopathy and Graves' hyperthyroidism. MiXCR was run by TCRdb on the multiplex PCR reads, yielding one entry per CDR3 protein. The sample consists of about 740,000 distinct CDR3 sequences, roughly two fifths of them appearing once. The sample consisted of peripheral blood. These receptors were collected from an adult man with Graves' ophthalmopathy. Both conserved end residues are trimmed from each CDR3.

TRBV29-1	TRBJ2-7	SVGQGVAGEQY
TRBV5-6	TRBJ1-2	ASSLTGTGRDGYT
TRBV20-1	TRBJ1-1	SASGQGRAEAF
TRBV4-1	TRBJ2-7	ASSQVFFGGTHPYEQY
TRBV5-1	TRBJ2-7	ASSTRPRREQPYEQY
TRBV20-1	TRBJ1-6	SAPDRVNSPLH
TRBV24-1	TRBJ2-2	ASRRGGNTGELF
TRBV4-2	TRBJ1-2	ASSQGLRDNYGYT
TRBV5-6	TRBJ1-1	ASSLLEEMNTEAF
TRBV9	TRBJ1-3	ASSVGPQQGRNTIY
TRBV5-1	TRBJ2-5	ASGMTGGAETQY
TRBV7-2	TRBJ1-2	ASSYRGAYGYT
TRBV7-2	TRBJ2-7	ASTSPGETYEQY
TRBV7-9	TRBJ2-6	ASSLQGTGVLT
TRBV7-6	TRBJ1-4	ASSQDQGSREKLF